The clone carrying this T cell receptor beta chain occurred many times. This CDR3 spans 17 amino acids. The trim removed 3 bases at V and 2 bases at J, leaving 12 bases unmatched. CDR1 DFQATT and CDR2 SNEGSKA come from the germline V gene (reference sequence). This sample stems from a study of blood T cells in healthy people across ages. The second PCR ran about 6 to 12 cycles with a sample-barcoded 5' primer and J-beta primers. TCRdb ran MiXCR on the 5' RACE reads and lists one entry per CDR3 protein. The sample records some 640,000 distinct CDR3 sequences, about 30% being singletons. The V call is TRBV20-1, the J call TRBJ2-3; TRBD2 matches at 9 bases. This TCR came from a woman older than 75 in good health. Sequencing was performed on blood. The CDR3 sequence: CSASPAQAGGYTDTQYF. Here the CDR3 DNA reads TGCAGTGCTAGTCCGGCTCAGGCGGGGGGGTACACAGATACGCAGTATTTT.